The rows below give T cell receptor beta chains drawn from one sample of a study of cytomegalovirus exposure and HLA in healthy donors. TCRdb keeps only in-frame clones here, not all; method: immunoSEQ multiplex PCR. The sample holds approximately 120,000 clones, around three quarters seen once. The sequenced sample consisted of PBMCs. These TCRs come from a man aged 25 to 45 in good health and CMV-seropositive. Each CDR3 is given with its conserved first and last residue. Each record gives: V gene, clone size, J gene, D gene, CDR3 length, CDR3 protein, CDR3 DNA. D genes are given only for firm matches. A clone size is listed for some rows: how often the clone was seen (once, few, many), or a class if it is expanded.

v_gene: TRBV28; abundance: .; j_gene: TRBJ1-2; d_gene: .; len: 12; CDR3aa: CASSAQGAGYTF; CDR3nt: TGTGCCAGCAGTGCACAAGGGGCGGGCTACACCTTC
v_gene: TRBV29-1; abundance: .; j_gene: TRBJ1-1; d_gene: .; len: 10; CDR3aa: CSVQGPGAFF; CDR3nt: TGCAGCGTTCAAGGCCCAGGGGCTTTCTTT
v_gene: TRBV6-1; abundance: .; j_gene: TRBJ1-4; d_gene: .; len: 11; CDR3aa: CASMRREKLFF; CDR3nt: TGTGCCAGCATGCGGAGGGAAAAACTGTTTTTT
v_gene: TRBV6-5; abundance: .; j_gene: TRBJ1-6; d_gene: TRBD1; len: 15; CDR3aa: CASSLLDRDSSPLHF; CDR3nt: TGTGCCAGCAGTCTTCTTGACAGGGACTCGTCACCCCTCCACTTT
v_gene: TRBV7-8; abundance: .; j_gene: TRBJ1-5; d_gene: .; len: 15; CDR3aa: CASSPRRGSNQPQHF; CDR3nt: TGTGCCAGCAGCCCCCGCCGGGGTAGCAATCAGCCCCAGCATTTT
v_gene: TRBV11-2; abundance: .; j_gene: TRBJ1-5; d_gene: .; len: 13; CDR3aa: CASSSKVGGPQHF; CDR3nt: TGTGCCAGCAGCTCAAAGGTGGGAGGACCCCAGCATTTT
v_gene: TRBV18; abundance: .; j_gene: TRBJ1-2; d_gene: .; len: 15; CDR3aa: CASSPPVGGRGGYTF; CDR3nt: TGTGCCAGCTCACCACCGGTCGGGGGGCGAGGTGGCTACACCTTC
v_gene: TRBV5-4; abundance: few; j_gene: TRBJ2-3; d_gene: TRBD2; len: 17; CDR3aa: CASSPGGGAGSTDTQYF; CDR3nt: TGTGCCAGCAGCCCGGGGGGGGGCGCCGGGTCGACAGATACGCAGTATTTT
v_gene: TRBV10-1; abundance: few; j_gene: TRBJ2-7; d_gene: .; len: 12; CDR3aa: CASSTGTYEQYF; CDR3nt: TGCGCCAGCAGCACCGGGACCTACGAGCAGTACTTC
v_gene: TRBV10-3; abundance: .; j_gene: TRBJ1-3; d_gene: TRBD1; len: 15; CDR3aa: CAITRGQWSGNTIYF; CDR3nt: TGTGCCATCACGAGGGGGCAATGGTCAGGAAACACCATATATTTT
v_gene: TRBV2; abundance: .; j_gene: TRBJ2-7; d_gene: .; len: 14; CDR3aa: CASSEGRSSYEQYF; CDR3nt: TGTGCCAGCAGTGAAGGGAGGAGCTCCTACGAGCAGTACTTC
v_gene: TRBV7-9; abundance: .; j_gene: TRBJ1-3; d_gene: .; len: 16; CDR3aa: CASSLGTSNSGNTIYF; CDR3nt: TGTGCCAGCAGCTTAGGGACATCGAACTCTGGAAACACCATATATTTT
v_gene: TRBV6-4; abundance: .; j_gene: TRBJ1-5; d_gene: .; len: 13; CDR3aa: CASSDGGNQPQHF; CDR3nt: TGTGCCAGCAGTGACGGCGGAAATCAGCCCCAGCATTTT
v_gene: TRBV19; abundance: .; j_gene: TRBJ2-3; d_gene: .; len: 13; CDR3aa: CATQGSRGYTQYF; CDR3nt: TGTGCCACCCAAGGGTCCAGGGGATATACGCAGTATTTT
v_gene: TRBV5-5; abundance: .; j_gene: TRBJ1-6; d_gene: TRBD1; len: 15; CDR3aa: CASSQRDREGATLHF; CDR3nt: TGTGCCAGCAGCCAGAGAGACAGGGAAGGTGCAACCCTCCACTTT
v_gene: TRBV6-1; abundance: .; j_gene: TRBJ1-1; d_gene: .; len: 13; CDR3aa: CAASGSANTEAFF; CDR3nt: TGTGCCGCCTCAGGGTCAGCGAACACTGAAGCTTTCTTT
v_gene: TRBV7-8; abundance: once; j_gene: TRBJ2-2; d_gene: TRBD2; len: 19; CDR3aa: CASSLAKARGGGGNGELFF; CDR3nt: TGTGCCAGCAGCTTAGCGAAGGCCCGCGGCGGGGGGGGGAACGGGGAGCTGTTTTTT
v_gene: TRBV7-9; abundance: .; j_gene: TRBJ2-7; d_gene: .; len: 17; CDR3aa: CASSLALPIVTVNEQYF; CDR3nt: TGTGCCAGCAGCTTAGCTCTACCGATCGTCACTGTAAACGAGCAGTACTTC
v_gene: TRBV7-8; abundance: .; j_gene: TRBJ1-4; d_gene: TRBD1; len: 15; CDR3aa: CASSLGQGTNEKLFF; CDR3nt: TGTGCCAGCAGCTTAGGACAGGGGACAAATGAAAAACTGTTTTTT
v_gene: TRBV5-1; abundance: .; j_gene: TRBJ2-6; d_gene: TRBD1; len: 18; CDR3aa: CASSPRTGVLSGANVLTF; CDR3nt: TGCGCCAGCAGCCCCAGGACAGGGGTCCTCTCTGGGGCCAACGTCCTGACTTTC
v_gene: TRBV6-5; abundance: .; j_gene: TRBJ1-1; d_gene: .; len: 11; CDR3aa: CASTRSTEAFF; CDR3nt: TGTGCCAGCACGCGGTCCACGGAAGCTTTCTTT
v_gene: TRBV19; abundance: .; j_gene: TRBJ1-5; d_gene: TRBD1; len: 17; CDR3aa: CASSIPGQLPSNQPQHF; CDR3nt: TGTGCCAGTAGTATCCCGGGACAGCTTCCAAGCAATCAGCCCCAGCATTTT
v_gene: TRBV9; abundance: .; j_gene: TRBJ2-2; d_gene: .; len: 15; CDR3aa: CASSLAPSGTGELFF; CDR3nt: TGTGCCAGCAGCTTGGCCCCCTCTGGCACCGGGGAGCTGTTTTTT
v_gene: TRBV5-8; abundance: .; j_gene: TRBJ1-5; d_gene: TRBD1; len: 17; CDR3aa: CASSPGVQGVRSQPQHF; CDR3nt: TGTGCCAGCAGCCCGGGGGTACAGGGGGTAAGGAGTCAGCCCCAGCATTTT
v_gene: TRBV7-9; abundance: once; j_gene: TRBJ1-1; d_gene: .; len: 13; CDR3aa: CSSSFAAQGESFF; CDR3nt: TGTTCCAGCAGTTTCGCCGCCCAGGGTGAGTCTTTCTTT
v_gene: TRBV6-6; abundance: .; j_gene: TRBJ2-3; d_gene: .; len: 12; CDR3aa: CASEEGTDTQYF; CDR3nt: TGTGCCAGCGAGGAGGGGACAGATACGCAGTATTTT
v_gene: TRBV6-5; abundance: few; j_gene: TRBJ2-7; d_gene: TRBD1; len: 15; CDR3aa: CASSQRTGSSYEQYF; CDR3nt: TGTGCCAGCAGTCAACGGACAGGGAGCTCCTACGAGCAGTACTTC
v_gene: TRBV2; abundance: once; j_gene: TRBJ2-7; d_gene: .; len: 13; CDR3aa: CASREGVLYEQYF; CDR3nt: TGTGCCAGCAGAGAGGGAGTGCTATACGAGCAGTACTTC
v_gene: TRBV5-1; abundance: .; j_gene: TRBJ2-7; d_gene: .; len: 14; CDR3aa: CASSSQGIDYEQYF; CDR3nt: TGCGCCAGCAGCTCCCAGGGAATTGACTACGAGCAGTACTTC
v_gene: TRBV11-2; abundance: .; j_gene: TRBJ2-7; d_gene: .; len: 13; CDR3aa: CASSSQGSYEQYF; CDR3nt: TGTGCCAGCAGCTCTCAGGGCTCCTACGAGCAGTACTTC
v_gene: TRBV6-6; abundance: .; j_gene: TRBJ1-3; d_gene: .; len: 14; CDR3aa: CASSQTARGNTIYF; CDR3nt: TGTGCCAGCAGTCAGACAGCTAGAGGAAACACCATATATTTT
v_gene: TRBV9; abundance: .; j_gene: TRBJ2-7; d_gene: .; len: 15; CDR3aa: CASSATEGPPYEQYF; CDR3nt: TGTGCCAGCAGCGCGACGGAGGGGCCCCCCTACGAGCAGTACTTC
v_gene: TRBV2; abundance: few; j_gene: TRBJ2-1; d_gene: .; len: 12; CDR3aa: CASSPSWNEQFF; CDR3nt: TGTGCCAGCAGCCCCAGTTGGAATGAGCAGTTCTTC
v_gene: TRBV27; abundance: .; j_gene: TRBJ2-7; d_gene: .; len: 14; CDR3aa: CASSRGIRNYEQYF; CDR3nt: TGTGCCAGCAGTAGGGGGATCCGAAACTACGAGCAGTACTTC
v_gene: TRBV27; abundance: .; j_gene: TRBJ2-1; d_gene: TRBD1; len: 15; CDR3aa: CASSPRGQGFSEQFF; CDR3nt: TGTGCCAGCAGTCCACGGGGACAGGGGTTCAGTGAGCAGTTCTTC
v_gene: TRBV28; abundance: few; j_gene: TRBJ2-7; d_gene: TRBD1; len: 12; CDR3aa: CASSPDRGKQYF; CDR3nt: TGTGCCAGCAGTCCGGACAGGGGGAAGCAGTACTTC
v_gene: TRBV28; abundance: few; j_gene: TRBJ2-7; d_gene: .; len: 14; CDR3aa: CASSLYGGSYEQYF; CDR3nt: TGTGCCAGCAGTTTATACGGGGGCTCCTACGAGCAGTACTTC
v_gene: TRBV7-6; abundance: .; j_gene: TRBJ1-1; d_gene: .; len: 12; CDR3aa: CASSRGGTEAFF; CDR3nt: TGTGCCAGCAGCCGCGGGGGCACTGAAGCTTTCTTT
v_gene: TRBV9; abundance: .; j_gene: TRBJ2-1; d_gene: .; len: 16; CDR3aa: CASSVEGLSSYNEQFF; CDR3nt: TGTGCCAGCAGCGTAGAGGGGCTGAGCTCCTACAATGAGCAGTTCTTC
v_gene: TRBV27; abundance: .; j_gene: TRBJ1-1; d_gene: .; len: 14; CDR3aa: CASSFLTGNTEAFF; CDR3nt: TGTGCCAGCAGCTTTTTAACAGGGAACACTGAAGCTTTCTTT
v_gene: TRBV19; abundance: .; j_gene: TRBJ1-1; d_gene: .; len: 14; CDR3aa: CASSIAQGNTEAFF; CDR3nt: TGTGCCAGTAGTATAGCTCAGGGGAACACTGAAGCTTTCTTT
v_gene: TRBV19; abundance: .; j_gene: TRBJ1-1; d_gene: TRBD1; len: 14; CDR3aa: CASSTRQGGTEAFF; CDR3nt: TGTGCCAGTAGTACTCGACAGGGTGGCACTGAAGCTTTCTTT
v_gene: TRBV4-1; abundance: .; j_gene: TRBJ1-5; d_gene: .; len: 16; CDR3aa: CASSQGRGGSNQPQHF; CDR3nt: TGCGCCAGCAGCCAAGGGAGGGGAGGGAGCAATCAGCCCCAGCATTTT
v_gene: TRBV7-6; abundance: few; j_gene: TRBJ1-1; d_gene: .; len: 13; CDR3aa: CASNTGLDTEAFF; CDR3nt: TGTGCCAGCAATACAGGTTTGGACACTGAAGCTTTCTTT
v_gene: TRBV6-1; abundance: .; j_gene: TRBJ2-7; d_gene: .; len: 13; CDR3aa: CASSQGRSYEQYF; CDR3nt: TGTGCCAGCAGTCAGGGGCGATCCTACGAGCAGTACTTC
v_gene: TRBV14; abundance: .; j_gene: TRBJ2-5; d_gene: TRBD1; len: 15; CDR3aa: CASNRQGAQGETQYF; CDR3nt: TGTGCCAGCAACAGACAGGGGGCACAGGGAGAGACCCAGTACTTC
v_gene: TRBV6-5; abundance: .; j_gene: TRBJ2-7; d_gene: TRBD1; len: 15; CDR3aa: CASSLTGTGADEQYF; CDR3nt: TGTGCCAGCAGTCTCACCGGGACAGGGGCTGACGAGCAGTACTTC
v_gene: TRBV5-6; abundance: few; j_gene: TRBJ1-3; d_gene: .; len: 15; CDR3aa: CASRETGLSGNTIYF; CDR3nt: TGTGCCAGCAGGGAGACAGGTCTCTCTGGAAACACCATATATTTT
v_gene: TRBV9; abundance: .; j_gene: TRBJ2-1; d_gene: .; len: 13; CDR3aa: CASSVAGGWEQFF; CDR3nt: TGTGCCAGCAGCGTAGCGGGGGGCTGGGAGCAGTTCTTC
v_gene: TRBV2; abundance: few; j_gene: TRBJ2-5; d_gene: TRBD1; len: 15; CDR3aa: CASSLQGWDGETQYF; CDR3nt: TGTGCCAGCAGCCTACAGGGGTGGGACGGGGAGACCCAGTACTTC
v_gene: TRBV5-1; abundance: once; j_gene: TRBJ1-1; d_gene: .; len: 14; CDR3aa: CASSLAAGNTEAFF; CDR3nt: TGCGCCAGCAGCTTGGCTGCAGGAAACACTGAAGCTTTCTTT